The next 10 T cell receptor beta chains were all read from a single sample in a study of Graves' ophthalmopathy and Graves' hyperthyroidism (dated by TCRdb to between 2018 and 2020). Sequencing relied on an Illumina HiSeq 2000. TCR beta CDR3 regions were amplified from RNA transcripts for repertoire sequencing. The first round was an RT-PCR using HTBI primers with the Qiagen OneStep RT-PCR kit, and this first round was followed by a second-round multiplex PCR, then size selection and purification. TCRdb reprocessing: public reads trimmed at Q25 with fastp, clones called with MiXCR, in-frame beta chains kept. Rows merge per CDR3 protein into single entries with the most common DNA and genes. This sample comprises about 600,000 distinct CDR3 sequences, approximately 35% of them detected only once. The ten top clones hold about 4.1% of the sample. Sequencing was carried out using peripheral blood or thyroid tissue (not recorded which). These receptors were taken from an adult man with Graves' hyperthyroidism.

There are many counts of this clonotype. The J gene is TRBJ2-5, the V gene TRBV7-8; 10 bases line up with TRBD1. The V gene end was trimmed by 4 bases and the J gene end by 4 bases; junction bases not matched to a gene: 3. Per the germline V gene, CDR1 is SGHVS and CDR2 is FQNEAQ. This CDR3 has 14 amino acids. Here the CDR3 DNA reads TGTGCCAGCAGCTCCGACAGGGGGCGAGAGACCCAGTACTTC. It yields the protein CASSSDRGRETQYF. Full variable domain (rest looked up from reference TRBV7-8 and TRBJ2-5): GAGVSQSPRYKVAKRGQDVALRCDPISGHVSLFWYQQALGQGPEFLTYFQNEAQLDKSGLPSDRFFAERPEGSVSTLKIQRTQQEDSAVYLCASSSDRGRETQYFGPGTRLLVL.

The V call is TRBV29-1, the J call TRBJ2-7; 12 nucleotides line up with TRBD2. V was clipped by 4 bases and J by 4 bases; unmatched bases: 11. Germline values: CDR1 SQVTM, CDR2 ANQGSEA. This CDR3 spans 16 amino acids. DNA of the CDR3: TGCAGCGTTGCACCAGCTACTAGCGGGAGGAAATACGAGCAGTACTTC. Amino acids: CSVAPATSGRKYEQYF.

The chain's CDR3 is CASGPGGAGAAEQYF. The DNA for the CDR3 is TGTGCTAGTGGCCCCGGAGGGGCGGGGGCGGCGGAGCAGTACTTC. J is TRBJ2-7 and V is TRBV12-3 or TRBV12-4, with D possibly TRBD2 on 7 matching bases. The CDR3 is 15 residues long.

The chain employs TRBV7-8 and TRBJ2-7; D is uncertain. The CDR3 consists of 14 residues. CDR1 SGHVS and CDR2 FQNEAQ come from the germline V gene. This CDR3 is CARGTYPNTYEQYF. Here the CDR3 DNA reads TGTGCTAGAGGCACTTATCCGAACACCTACGAGCAGTACTTC.

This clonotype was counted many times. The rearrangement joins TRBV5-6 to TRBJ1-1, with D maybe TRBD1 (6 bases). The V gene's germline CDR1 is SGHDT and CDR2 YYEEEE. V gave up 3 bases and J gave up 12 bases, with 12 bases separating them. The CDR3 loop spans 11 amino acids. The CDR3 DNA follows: TGTGCCAGCAGCTCTACAGGGTTAACTTTCTTT. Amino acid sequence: CASSSTGLTFF.

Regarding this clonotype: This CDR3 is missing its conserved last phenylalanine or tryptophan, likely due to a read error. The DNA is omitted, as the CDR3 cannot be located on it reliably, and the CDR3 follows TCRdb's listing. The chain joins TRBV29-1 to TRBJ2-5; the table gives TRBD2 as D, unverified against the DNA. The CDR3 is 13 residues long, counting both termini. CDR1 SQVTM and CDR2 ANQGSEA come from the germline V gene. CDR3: CSAGTLAGGTRYL.

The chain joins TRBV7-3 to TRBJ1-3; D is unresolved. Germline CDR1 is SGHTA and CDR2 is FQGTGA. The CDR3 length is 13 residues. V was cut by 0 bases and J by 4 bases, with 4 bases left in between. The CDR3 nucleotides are TGTGCCAGCAGCTTAACTCCGGGAAACACCATATATTTT. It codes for CASSLTPGNTIYF.

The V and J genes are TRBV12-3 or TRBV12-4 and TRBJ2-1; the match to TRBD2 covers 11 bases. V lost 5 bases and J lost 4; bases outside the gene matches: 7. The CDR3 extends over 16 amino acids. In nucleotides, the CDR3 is TGTGCCAGCAGTCCGGAAGCTAGCGGGAGGTACAATGAGCAGTTCTTC. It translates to CASSPEASGRYNEQFF.

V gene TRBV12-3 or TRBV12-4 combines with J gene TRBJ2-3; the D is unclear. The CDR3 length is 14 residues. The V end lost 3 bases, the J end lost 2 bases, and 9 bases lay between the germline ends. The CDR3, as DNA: TGTGCCAGCAGTTTGGCCCAGGACACAGATACGCAGTATTTT. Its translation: CASSLAQDTDTQYF.

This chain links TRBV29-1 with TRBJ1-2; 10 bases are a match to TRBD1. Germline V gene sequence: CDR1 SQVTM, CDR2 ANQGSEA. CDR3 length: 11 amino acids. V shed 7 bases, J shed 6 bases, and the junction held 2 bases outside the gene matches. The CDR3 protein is CSADRGHGYTF. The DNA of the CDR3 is TGCAGCGCTGACAGGGGGCATGGCTACACCTTC.